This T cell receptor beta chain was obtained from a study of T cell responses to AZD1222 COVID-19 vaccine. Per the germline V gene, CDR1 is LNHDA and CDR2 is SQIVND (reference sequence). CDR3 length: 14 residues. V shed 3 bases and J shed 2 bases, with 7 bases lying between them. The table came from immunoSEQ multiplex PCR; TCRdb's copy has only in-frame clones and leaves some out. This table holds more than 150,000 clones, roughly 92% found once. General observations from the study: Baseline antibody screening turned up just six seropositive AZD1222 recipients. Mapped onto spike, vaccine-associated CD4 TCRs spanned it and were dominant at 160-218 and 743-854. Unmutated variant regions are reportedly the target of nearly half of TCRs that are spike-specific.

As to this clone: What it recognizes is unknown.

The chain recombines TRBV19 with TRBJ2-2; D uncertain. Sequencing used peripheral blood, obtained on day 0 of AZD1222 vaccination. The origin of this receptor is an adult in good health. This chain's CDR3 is CASSIRVNTGELFF. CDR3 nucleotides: TGTGCCAGTAGTATTAGGGTTAACACCGGGGAGCTGTTTTTT.